This T cell receptor beta chain was recovered during a study of T cell responses to AZD1222 COVID-19 vaccine. This table comes from immunoSEQ multiplex PCR, and its TCRdb copy is limited to in-frame clones, with some not included. The sample lists approximately 84,000 clones; 80% to 90% were seen once. In regard to this clone: The antigen is not known.

The V end lost 5 bases, the J end lost 0 bases, and 15 bases lay between the germline ends. Looked up from germline, CDR1 is SGHNT and CDR2 is YYREEE (reference sequence). The CDR3 contains 15 residues. Study-wide findings and caveats: Among spike-specific TCRs, nearly half reportedly target unmutated variant regions. A mostly white British donor set with more females was recruited, and clonal diversity was possibly underestimated. Without day 14 samples, only post-peak T cell repertoires were studied.

Doses given second, at about 4 or about 12 weeks, were pooled. This material consisted of peripheral blood, taken 28 days after the second AZD1222 dose. The source of this sequence is an adult who received the AZD1222 COVID-19 vaccine. This chain links TRBV5-4 with TRBJ2-7, with D possibly matching TRBD1 (6 bases). CDR3 sequence reads: CASRRDTGSSYEQYF. The CDR3, as DNA: TGTGCCAGCAGGCGAGACACAGGGAGCTCCTACGAGCAGTACTTC.